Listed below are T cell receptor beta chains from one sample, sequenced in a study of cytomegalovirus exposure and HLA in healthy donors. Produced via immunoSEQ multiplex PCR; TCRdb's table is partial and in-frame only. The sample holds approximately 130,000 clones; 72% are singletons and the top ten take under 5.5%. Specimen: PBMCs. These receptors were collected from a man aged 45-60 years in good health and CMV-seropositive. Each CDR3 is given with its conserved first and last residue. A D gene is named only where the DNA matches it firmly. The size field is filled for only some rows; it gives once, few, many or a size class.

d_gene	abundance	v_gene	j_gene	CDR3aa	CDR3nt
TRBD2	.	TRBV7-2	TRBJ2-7	CASSLGLASASYEQYF	TGTGCCAGCAGCTTGGGACTAGCCAGCGCATCCTACGAGCAGTACTTC
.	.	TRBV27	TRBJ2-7	CASSLGGGRSAEQYF	TGTGCCAGCAGCCTAGGGGGGGGCCGCTCAGCCGAGCAGTACTTC
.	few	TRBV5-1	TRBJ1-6	CASSLATGQNSPLHF	TGCGCCAGCAGCCTGGCGACAGGTCAAAATTCACCCCTCCACTTT
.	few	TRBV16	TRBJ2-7	CASSPDQEVGEQYF	TGTGCCAGCAGCCCAGATCAAGAGGTGGGCGAGCAGTACTTC
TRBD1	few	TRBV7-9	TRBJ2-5	CASSFRGLKETQYF	TGTGCCAGCAGCTTTAGGGGGCTAAAAGAGACCCAGTACTTC
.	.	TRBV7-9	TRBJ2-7	CASSPGTAAWEQYF	TGTGCCAGCAGCCCGGGGACTGCTGCTTGGGAGCAGTACTTC
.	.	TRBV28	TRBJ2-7	CASSFLIGVYEQYF	TGTGCCAGCAGTTTCCTCATAGGGGTCTACGAGCAGTACTTC
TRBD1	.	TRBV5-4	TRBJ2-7	CASSLVYRGTYEQYF	TGTGCCAGCAGCTTGGTTTACAGGGGAACCTACGAGCAGTACTTC
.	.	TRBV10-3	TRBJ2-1	CAISERNEQFF	TGTGCCATCAGTGAACGGAATGAGCAGTTCTTC
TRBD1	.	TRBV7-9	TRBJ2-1	CASTSGQTTENEQFF	TGTGCCAGCACCTCGGGACAGACGACTGAAAATGAGCAGTTCTTC
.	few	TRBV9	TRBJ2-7	CASSVAQGGGQYF	TGTGCCAGCAGCGTAGCTCAGGGGGGCGGCCAGTACTTC
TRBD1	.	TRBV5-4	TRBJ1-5	CASSPDRGQPQHF	TGTGCCAGCAGCCCCGACAGGGGTCAGCCCCAGCATTTT
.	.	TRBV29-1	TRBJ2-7	CSVVSGGSEQYF	TGCAGCGTTGTTAGCGGCGGGTCCGAGCAGTACTTC
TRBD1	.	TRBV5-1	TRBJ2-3	CASSHSRDRGTDTQYF	TGCGCCAGCAGCCACAGCCGGGACAGGGGGACAGATACGCAGTATTTT
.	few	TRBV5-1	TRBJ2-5	CASSLGDIGSGTQYF	TGCGCCAGCAGCTTGGGGGACATAGGGTCGGGGACCCAGTACTTC
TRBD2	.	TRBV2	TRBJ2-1	CATKAGGTYNEQFF	TGTGCCACCAAGGCCGGGGGGACGTACAATGAGCAGTTCTTC
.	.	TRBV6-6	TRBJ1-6	CASRLTDSPLHF	TGTGCCAGCAGGCTCACTGATTCACCCCTCCACTTT
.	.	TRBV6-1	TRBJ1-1	CASSVRGGRTEAFF	TGTGCCAGCAGCGTCCGGGGTGGTCGCACTGAAGCTTTCTTT
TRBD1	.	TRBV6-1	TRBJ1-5	CASSWDRDQPQHF	TGTGCCAGCAGTTGGGACAGGGATCAGCCCCAGCATTTT
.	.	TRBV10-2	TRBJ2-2	CASSPRALTNTGELFF	TGCGCCAGCAGTCCGCGTGCGCTTACGAACACCGGGGAGCTGTTTTTT
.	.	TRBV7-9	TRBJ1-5	CASSSLGQGSQPQHF	TGTGCCAGCAGCTCCTTGGGGCAGGGAAGTCAGCCCCAGCATTTT
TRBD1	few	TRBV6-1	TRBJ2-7	CASSRDRLTYEQYF	TGTGCCAGCAGCCGGGACAGGCTCACCTACGAGCAGTACTTC
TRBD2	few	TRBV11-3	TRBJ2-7	CASSSTSGSTYEQYF	TGTGCCAGCAGCTCGACTAGCGGATCAACCTACGAGCAGTACTTC
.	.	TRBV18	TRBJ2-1	CASSPLETGQFF	TGTGCCAGCTCACCATTGGAGACAGGGCAGTTCTTC
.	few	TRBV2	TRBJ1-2	CASSVQGSTNYGYTF	TGTGCCAGCAGTGTACAGGGAAGTACTAACTATGGCTACACCTTC
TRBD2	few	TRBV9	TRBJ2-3	CASSVAFVAGGPADTQYF	TGTGCCAGCAGCGTAGCTTTTGTGGCGGGGGGGCCCGCGGATACGCAGTATTTT
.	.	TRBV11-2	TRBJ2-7	CASSREASVSSYEQYF	TGTGCCAGCAGCCGAGAGGCTAGCGTCTCCTCCTACGAGCAGTACTTC
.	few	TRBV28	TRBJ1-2	CASRAPLGAKGYTF	TGTGCCAGCAGAGCCCCCCTGGGGGCAAAGGGCTACACCTTC
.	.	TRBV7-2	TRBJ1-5	CASSFQGTSNQPQHF	TGTGCCAGCAGCTTCCAGGGTACTAGCAATCAGCCCCAGCATTTT
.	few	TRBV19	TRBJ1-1	CASSIGAMNTEAFF	TGTGCCAGTAGTATTGGAGCTATGAACACTGAAGCTTTCTTT
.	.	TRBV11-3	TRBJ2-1	CASSMSNEQFF	TGTGCCAGCAGCATGAGCAATGAGCAGTTCTTC
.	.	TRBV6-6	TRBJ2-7	CASKGDRGYEQYF	TGTGCCAGCAAGGGGGATAGGGGGTACGAGCAGTACTTC
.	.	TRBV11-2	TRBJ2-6	CASSLNQGSGANVLTF	TGTGCCAGCAGCCTAAACCAGGGCTCTGGGGCCAACGTCCTGACTTTC
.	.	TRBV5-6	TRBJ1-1	CASSWGLTGQNTEAFF	TGTGCCAGCAGCTGGGGTTTAACAGGGCAGAACACTGAAGCTTTCTTT
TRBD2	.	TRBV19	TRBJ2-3	CASSNRGGRSTDTQYF	TGTGCCAGTAGTAACCGCGGGGGGCGGTCCACAGATACGCAGTATTTT
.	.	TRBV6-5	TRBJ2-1	CASSYERGYNEQFF	TGTGCCAGCAGTTACGAGAGGGGGTACAATGAGCAGTTCTTC
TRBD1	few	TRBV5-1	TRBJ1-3	CASSSGTAGNTIYF	TGCGCCAGCAGCTCAGGGACAGCTGGAAACACCATATATTTT
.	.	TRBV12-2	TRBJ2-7	CASRFSHGFTKAYEQYF	TGTGCAAGTCGCTTTAGTCACGGATTCACTAAGGCCTACGAGCAGTACTTC
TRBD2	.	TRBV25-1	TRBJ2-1	CASSETSGGAVSRGEQFF	TGTGCCAGCAGTGAGACTAGCGGGGGGGCGGTGAGCAGAGGTGAGCAGTTCTTC
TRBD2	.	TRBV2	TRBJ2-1	CASSLTSGRVNEQFF	TGTGCCAGCAGCCTGACTAGCGGGAGGGTCAATGAGCAGTTCTTC
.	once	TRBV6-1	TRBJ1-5	CASSGGGFTDNQPQHF	TGTGCCAGCAGTGGGGGGGGCTTTACAGACAATCAGCCCCAGCATTTT
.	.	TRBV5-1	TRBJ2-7	CASSSSGSSYEQYF	TGCGCCAGCAGCTCGAGCGGGTCTTCCTACGAGCAGTACTTC
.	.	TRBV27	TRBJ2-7	CASSFPRGEQYF	TGTGCCAGCAGTTTCCCACGGGGCGAGCAGTACTTC
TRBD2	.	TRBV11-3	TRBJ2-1	CASSLGLGLAGYEQFF	TGTGCCAGCAGCTTAGGGTTAGGTCTAGCGGGATATGAGCAGTTCTTC
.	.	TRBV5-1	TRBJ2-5	CASSVTVLQETQYF	TGCGCCAGCAGCGTGACAGTACTCCAAGAGACCCAGTACTTC